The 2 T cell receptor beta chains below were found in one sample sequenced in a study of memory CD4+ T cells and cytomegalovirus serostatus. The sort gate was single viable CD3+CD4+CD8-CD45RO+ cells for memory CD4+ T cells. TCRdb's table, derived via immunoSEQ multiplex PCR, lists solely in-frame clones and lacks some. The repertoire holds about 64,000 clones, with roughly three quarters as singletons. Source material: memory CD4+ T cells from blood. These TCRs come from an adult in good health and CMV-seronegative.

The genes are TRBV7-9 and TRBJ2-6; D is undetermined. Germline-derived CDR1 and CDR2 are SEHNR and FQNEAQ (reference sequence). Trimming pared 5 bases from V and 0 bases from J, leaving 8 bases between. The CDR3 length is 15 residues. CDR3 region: CASSQSLSGANVLTF. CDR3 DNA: TGTGCCAGCAGCCAATCCCTCTCTGGGGCCAACGTCCTGACTTTC.

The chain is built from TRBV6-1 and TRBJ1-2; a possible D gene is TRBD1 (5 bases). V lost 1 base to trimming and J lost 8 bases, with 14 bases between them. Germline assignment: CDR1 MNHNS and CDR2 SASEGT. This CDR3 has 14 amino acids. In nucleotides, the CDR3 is TGTGCCAGCAGTGAAGAGCAGGGTTTGGGCGGCTACACCTTC. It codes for CASSEEQGLGGYTF.